Here is one TCR beta chain with its context. Its antigen is currently unknown. The sample originates from a study of cytomegalovirus exposure and HLA in healthy donors. Study findings and constraints: Rarity held for most TCR sequences, but there were some public TCRs that occurred in many donors. It was found in a later analysis that first-cohort TCR clusters tended to co-occur in the 130 or so validation repertoires. It was reportedly the case that the classifier diagnosed cytomegalovirus status with high specificity and sensitivity. The study recorded more than 150 TCR beta chains that were cytomegalovirus-associated.

Here immunoSEQ multiplex PCR was the method, and the copy in TCRdb shows in-frame clones only, minus some. The repertoire includes about 150,000 clones, 75% to 90% of them detected once, and about a fifth sits in the top ten. CDR1 and CDR2 (germline): SGHTA, FQGNSA. The V and J ends lost 5 bases and 1 base respectively, with 18 bases between them. The CDR3 length is 16 residues. The specimen sequenced was PBMCs. The rearrangement uses TRBV7-2 and TRBJ2-7, with a tentative D call TRBD2 (8 bases). The sequence came from a man between 18 and 29 years old in good health and CMV-seropositive. This chain's CDR3 is CASSPRGGTASYEQYF. The CDR3 DNA reads as TGTGCCAGCAGCCCTCGGGGGGGGACAGCGTCCTACGAGCAGTACTTC.